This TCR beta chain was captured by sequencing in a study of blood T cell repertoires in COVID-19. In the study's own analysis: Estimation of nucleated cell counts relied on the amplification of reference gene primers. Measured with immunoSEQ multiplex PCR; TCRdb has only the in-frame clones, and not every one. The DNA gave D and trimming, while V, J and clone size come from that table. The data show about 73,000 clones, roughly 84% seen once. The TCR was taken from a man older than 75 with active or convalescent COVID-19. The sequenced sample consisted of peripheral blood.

CDR3 in DNA: TGTGCCAGCAGCCCGCAGGGTCGCGAAAAACTGTTTTTT. This translates into CASSPQGREKLFF. The chain combines TRBV3-1 (or the pseudogene TRBV3-2) with TRBJ1-4; D possibly corresponds to TRBD1 (5 bases). Germline CDR1 and CDR2: LGHDT and YNNKEL (reference sequence). Trimming took off 4 bases at V and 8 bases at J, with 11 bases between the two ends. This CDR3 comprises 13 residues.